The entry that follows covers one T cell receptor beta chain sequence. What it recognizes is unknown. The data stem from a study of radiation and T cells in renal cell carcinoma. As for the study in general: Nephrectomy followed 15 Gy stereotactic body radiation by 4 weeks.

Time point here: baseline pretreatment blood. Specified treatment: 15 Gy SBRT to primary tumor, nephrectomy 4 weeks later. After SBRT, blood was collected at 2 and 4 weeks, plus baseline. Study results and limitations: Without pretreatment biopsies, baseline tumor clonotype presence was undetermined. In blood, top tumor clones expanded by 2 weeks, shrinking by 4.

CDR3 size: 15 residues. V shed 3 bases and J shed 3 bases, with 12 bases lying between them. In germline, CDR1 is SGHDT, CDR2 YYEEEE. Using immunoSEQ multiplex PCR, the repertoire was profiled, and TCRdb retains in-frame clones only, with some absent. The sample shows 150,000 or so clones, about 87% of them seen only once. The chain carries TRBV5-6 and TRBJ1-4; tentative D call: TRBD1 (6 bases). The sequence derives from a woman in her 70s with renal cell carcinoma. Material: blood, obtained from a patient whose treatment included radiotherapy and nephrectomy. As DNA, the CDR3 is TGTGCCAGCAGCTCACAGGGACCAGCTAATGAAAAACTGTTTTTT. Its translation: CASSSQGPANEKLFF.